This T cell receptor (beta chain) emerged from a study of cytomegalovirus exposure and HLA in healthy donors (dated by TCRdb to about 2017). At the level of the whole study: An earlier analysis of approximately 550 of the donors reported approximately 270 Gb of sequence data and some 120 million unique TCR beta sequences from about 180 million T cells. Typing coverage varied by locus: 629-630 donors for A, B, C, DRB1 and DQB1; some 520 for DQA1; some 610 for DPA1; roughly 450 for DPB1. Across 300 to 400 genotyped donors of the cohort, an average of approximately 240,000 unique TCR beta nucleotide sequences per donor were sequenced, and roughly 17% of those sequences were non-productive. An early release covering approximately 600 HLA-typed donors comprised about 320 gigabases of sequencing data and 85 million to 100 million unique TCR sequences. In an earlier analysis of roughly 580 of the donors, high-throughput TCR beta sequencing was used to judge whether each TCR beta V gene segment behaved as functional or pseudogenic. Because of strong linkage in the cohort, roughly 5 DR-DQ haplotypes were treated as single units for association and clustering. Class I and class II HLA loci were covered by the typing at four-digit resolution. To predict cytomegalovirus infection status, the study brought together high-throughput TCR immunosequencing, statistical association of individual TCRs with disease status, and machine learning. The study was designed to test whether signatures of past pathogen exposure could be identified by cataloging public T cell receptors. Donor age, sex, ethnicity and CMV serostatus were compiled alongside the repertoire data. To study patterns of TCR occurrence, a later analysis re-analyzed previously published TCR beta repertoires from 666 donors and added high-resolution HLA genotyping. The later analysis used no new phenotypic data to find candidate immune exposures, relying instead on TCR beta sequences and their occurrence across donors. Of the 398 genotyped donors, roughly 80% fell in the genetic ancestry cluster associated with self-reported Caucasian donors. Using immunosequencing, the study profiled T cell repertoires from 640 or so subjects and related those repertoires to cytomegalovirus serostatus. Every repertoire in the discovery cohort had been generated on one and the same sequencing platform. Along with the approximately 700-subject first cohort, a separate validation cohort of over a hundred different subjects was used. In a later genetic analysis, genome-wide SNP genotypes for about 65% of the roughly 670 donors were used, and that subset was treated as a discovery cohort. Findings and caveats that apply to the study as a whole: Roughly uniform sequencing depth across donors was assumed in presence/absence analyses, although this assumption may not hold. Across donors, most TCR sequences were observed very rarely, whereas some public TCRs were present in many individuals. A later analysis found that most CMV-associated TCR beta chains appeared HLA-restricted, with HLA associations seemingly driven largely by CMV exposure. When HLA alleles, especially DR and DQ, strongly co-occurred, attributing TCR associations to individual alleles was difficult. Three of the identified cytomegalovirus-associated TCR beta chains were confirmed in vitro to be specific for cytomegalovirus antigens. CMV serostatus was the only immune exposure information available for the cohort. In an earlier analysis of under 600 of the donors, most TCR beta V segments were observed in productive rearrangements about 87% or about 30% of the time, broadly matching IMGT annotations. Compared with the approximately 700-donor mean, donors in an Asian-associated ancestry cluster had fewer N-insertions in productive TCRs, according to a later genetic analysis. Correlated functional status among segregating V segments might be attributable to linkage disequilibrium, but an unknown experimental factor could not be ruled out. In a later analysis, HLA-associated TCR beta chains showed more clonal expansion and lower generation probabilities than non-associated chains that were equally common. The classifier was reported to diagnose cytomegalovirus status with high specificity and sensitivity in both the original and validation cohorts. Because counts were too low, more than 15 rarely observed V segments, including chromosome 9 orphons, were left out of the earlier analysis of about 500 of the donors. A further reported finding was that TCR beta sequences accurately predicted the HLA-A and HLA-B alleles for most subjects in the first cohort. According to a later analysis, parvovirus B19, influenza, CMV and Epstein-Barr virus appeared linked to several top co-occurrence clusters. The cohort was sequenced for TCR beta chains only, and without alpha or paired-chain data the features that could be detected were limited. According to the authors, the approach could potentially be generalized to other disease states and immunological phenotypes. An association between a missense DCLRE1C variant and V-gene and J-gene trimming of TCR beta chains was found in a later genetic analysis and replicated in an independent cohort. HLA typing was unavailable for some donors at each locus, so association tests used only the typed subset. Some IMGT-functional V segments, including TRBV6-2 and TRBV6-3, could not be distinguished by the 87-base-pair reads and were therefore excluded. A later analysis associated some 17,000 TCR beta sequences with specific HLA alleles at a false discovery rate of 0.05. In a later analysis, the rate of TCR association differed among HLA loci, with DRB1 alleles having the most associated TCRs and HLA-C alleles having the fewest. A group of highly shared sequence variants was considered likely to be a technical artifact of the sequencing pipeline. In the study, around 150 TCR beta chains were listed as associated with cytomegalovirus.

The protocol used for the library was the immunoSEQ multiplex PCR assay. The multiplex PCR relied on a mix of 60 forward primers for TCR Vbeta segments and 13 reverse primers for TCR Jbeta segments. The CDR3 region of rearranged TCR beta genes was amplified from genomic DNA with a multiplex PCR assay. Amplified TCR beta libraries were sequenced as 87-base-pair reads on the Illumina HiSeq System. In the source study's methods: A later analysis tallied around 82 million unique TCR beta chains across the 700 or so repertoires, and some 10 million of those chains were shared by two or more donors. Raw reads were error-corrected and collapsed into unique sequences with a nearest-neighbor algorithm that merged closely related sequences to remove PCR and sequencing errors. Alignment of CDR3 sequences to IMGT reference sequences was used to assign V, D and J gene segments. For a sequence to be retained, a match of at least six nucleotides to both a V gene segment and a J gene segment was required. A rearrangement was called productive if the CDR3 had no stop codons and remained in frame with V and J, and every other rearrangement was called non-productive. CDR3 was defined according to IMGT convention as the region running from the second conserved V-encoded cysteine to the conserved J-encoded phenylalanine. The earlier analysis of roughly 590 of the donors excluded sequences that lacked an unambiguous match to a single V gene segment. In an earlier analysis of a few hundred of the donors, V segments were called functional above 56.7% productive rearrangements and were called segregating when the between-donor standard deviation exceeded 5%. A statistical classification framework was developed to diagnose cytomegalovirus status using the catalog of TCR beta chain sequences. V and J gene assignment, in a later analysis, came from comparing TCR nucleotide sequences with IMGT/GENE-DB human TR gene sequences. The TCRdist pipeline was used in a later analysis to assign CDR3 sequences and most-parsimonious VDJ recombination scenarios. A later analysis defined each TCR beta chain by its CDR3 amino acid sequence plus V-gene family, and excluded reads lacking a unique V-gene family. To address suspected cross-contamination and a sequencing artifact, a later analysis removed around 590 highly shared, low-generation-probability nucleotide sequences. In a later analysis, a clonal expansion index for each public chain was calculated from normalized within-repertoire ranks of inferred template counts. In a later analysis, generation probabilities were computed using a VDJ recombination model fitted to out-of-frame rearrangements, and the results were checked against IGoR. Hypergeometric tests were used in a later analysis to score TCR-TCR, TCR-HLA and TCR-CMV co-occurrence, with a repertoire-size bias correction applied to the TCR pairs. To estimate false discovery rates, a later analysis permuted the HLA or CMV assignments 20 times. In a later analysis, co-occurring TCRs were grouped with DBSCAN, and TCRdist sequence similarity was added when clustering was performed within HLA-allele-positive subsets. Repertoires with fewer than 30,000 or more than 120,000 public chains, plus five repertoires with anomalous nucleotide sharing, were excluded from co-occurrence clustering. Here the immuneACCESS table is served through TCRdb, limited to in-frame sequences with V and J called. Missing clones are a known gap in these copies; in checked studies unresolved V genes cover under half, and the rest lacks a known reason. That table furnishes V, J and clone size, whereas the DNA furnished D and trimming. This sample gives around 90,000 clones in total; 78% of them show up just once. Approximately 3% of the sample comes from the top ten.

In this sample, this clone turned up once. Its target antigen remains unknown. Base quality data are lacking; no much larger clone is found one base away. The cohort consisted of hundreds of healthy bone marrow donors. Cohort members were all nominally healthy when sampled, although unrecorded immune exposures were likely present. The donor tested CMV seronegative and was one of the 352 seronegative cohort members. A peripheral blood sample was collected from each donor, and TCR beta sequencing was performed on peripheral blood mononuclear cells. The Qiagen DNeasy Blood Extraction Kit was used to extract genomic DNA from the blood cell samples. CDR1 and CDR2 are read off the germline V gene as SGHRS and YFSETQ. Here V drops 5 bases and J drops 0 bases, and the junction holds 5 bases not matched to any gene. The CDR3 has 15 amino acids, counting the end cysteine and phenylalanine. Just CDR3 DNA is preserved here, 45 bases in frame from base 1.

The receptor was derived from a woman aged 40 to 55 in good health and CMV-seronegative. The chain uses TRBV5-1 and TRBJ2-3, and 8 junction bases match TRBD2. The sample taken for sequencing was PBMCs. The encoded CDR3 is CASRGSGGSTDTQYF. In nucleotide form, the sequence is TGCGCCAGCAGGGGGTCGGGAGGGAGCACAGATACGCAGTATTTT. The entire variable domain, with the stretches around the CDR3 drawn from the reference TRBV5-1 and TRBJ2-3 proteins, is KAGVTQTPRYLIKTRGQQVTLSCSPISGHRSVSWYQQTPGQGLQFLFEYFSETQRNKGNFPGRFSGRQFSNSRSEMNVSTLELGDSALYLCASRGSGGSTDTQYFGPGTRLTVL.